What follows are 9 T cell receptor beta chains derived from one specimen sequenced in a study of T-cell memory formation after mild COVID-19. One entry per CDR3 protein results from TCRdb running MiXCR on the 5' RACE reads. The repertoire holds approximately 65,000 distinct CDR3 sequences, around 15% seen once, with under 35% in the top ten. The specimen sequenced was PBMCs or a T cell subset sorted from them (not recorded which). These receptors originate from an adult woman who had mild COVID-19 (a few samples of this study predate the infection). Cell type and time point are not known.

This clonotype was counted only a few times. The rearrangement joins TRBV19 to TRBJ2-5; D not certain. Trimming stripped 9 bases from V and 5 bases from J, with 13 bases between. CDR3 length: 12 residues. Germline CDR1 LNHDA, CDR2 SQIVND (reference sequence). The CDR3: CASGDYVETQYF. The CDR3, as DNA: TGTGCCAGCGGAGATTACGTGGAGACCCAGTACTTC.

This clonotype occurred a few times. This chain links TRBV15 with TRBJ1-2; 8 nucleotides line up with TRBD1. With V trimmed by 5 bases and J by 5 bases, 10 bases remained unmatched. The CDR3 has 15 amino acids. The germline V gene has CDR1 LNHNV and CDR2 YYDKDF (reference sequence). CDR3 residues: CATSPAGTGMYGYTF. The DNA for the CDR3 is TGTGCCACCAGCCCTGCCGGGACAGGAATGTATGGCTACACCTTC.

The chain recombines TRBV11-2 with TRBJ2-1; TRBD2 matches at 7 bases. This CDR3 is 15 amino acids long. Germline CDR1 and CDR2: SGHAT and FQNNGV. Trimming removed 0 bases from V and 3 bases from J; junction bases left unmatched: 2. The CDR3 spells CASSLETSFYNEQFF. The DNA of the CDR3 is TGTGCCAGCAGCTTAGAGACTAGCTTCTACAATGAGCAGTTCTTC.

The chain employs TRBV4-1 and TRBJ2-2, with 8 positions matching TRBD2. Per germline, CDR1 MGHRA and CDR2 YSYEKL. This CDR3 contains 14 residues. After removal of 1 base from V and 9 bases from J, the junction contained 4 bases not matched to a gene. The CDR3 bases are TGCGCCAGCAGCCAAGTAGCGGGGTTCCGGGAGCTGTTTTTT. It yields the protein CASSQVAGFRELFF.

This clonotype was detected a few times. The chain couples TRBV5-1 to TRBJ2-1, with D possibly called TRBD1 or TRBD2 (6 bases each). CDR1 is SGHRS and CDR2 is YFSETQ in the germline V gene. The CDR3 loop spans 12 amino acids. V shed 0 bases and J shed 15 bases, with 13 bases lying between them. CDR3 sequence (DNA): TGCGCCAGCAGCTTGGTGGGGGGCACTCCGTTCTTC. The encoded protein is CASSLVGGTPFF.

The table lists this clonotype with a few counts. This rearrangement joins TRBV12-3 or TRBV12-4 to TRBJ2-1, with D hard to call. Trimming cost V 7 bases and J 4 bases, with 8 bases left between them. This CDR3 contains 12 residues. CDR3 protein: CASTSEYNEQFF. For the CDR3, the DNA is TGTGCCAGCACCTCTGAGTACAATGAGCAGTTCTTC.

The rearrangement joins TRBV7-6 to TRBJ2-1, with D perhaps TRBD2 (5 bases). Germline lookup yields CDR1 SGHVS and CDR2 FNYEAQ. V lost 3 bases and J lost 5, with 20 bases in between. The CDR3 is 17 residues long. The CDR3 sequence: CASSFPHSGRIDNEQFF. For the CDR3, the DNA is TGTGCCAGCAGCTTCCCCCACAGCGGACGTATAGACAATGAGCAGTTCTTC.

This clonotype was seen a handful of times. This chain joins TRBV2 and TRBJ1-1; TRBD1 is a possible D gene (5 bases). CDR3 length: 14 amino acids. Deletions cut 7 bases from V and 6 bases from J, with 18 bases between. From germline, CDR1 is SNHLY and CDR2 FYNNEI. CDR3 sequence: CASMSGTPISEAFF. The DNA for the CDR3 is TGTGCCAGCATGTCCGGGACGCCCATTTCTGAAGCTTTCTTT.

The chain is built from TRBV6-1 and TRBJ2-2, with TRBD2 identical over 10 bases. Germline V CDR1 and CDR2: MNHNS, SASEGT. The CDR3 has 15 amino acids. Germline trimming cut 5 bases from V and 5 bases from J; bases unmatched to any gene: 5. CDR3 nucleotide sequence: TGTGCCAGCAGTCCTCTAGCGGGGGAAACCGGGGAGCTGTTTTTT. Translating it yields CASSPLAGETGELFF.